This T cell receptor (beta chain) originates from a study of early T cells in non-severe SARS-CoV-2 infection. TCRdb redid the calling of the 5' RACE reads with MiXCR, one entry per CDR3 protein. This table holds about 40,000 distinct CDR3 sequences, about 6% found once. The CDR3 is 14 amino acids. CDR1 SQVTM and CDR2 ANQGSEA come from the germline V gene. V shed 1 base, J shed 0 bases, and the junction held 3 bases outside the gene matches. This clonotype has ten or more counts. The sequencing here drew on whole blood, taken at baseline. The origin of this receptor is an adult who was a healthcare worker with PCR-confirmed SARS-CoV-2 infection or an uninfected control (not recorded which). This rearrangement joins TRBV29-1 to TRBJ2-7, with 7 bases aligning to TRBD1. As DNA, the CDR3 is TGCAGCGTTGAAGGGGCAGGGGGCTCCTACGAGCAGTACTTC. Translating gives CSVEGAGGSYEQYF.